The clone carrying this TCR beta chain appeared once. Its specificity is not known. This sample was taken from a study of graft-versus-host responses after intestinal transplantation. Whole-study context: Tacrolimus plus steroids were given to all recipients for 3 to 4 years, preceded by anti-thymocyte globulin induction.

The V gene's germline CDR1 is WNHNN and CDR2 SYGVQD (reference sequence). V lost 4 bases to trimming and J lost 1 base; unmatched junction nucleotides: 9. This CDR3 spans 16 amino acids. Clones were read by immunoSEQ multiplex PCR, and TCRdb kept only the in-frame ones, dropping some. The sample records approximately 120,000 clones, approximately 94% being singletons. Overall study results and limits: Recipient marrow showed GvH clones, some seen first in ileum or blood. Peak levels of circulating GvH clones tracked with early post-transplant HvG declines.

The input for sequencing was unstimulated CD4+ T cells sorted from spleen or lymph node cells, taken before intestinal transplant. This TCR was recovered from a human donor who received an intestinal transplant. The rearrangement links TRBV10-1 to TRBJ2-5; 7 bases fit TRBD1. The CDR3 DNA sequence: TGCGCCAGCAGTGGGGGACAGCCGAACCCCCAAGAGACCCAGTACTTC. Translating it yields CASSGGQPNPQETQYF.